This T cell receptor (beta chain) came from a study of T-cell memory formation after mild COVID-19. The V and J ends lost 0 bases and 5 bases respectively, with 12 bases between them. The length of the CDR3 is 14 residues. The germline gives CDR1 SGHKS, CDR2 YYEKEE (reference sequence). TCRdb independently ran MiXCR on the 5' RACE reads; one entry per CDR3 protein. The data contain about 560,000 distinct CDR3 sequences, about 18% of them seen just once; the ten biggest clones take up about 8.1%. This receptor was identified in an adult woman who had mild COVID-19 (a few samples of this study predate the infection). Cell type and time point are not known. This rearrangement joins TRBV5-5 to TRBJ2-7, with D maybe TRBD1 (6 bases). The sequenced sample was PBMCs or a T cell subset sorted from them (not recorded which). CDR3 protein: CASSLVQGSHEQYF. Written as DNA, the CDR3 is TGTGCCAGCAGCTTGGTACAGGGTTCCCACGAGCAGTACTTC.